The rows below give T cell receptor beta chains drawn from one sample of a study of blood T cells in healthy people across ages. A single record per CDR3 protein comes from TCRdb applying MiXCR to the 5' RACE reads. Here the sample spans hundreds of thousands of distinct CDR3 sequences, 58% being singletons. The sequenced material came from blood. The receptors were gathered from a man in his sixties in good health. CDR3s include the opening cysteine and the closing phenylalanine or tryptophan. The D gene is left open where the match is weak. Expanded clones get a size class; other rows say once, few or many, or leave the size out.

size: .
D: .
V: TRBV12-3/TRBV12-4
J: TRBJ2-1
CDR3: CASSFLRVNEQFF
DNA: TGTGCCAGCAGTTTTTTGCGCGTGAATGAGCAGTTCTTC

size: .
D: TRBD1
V: TRBV7-6
J: TRBJ2-5
CDR3: CASSLAPGQVYAGQYF
DNA: TGTGCCAGCAGCTTAGCCCCGGGACAGGTGTATGCGGGCCAGTACTTC

size: .
D: TRBD1
V: TRBV7-2
J: TRBJ2-7
CDR3: CASSYGTGGHNEQYF
DNA: TGTGCCAGCAGCTACGGGACAGGGGGTCATAACGAGCAGTACTTC

size: .
D: .
V: TRBV7-2
J: TRBJ1-6
CDR3: CASSSDGRSSYNSPLHF
DNA: TGTGCCAGCAGCTCCGACGGTAGAAGCTCCTATAATTCACCCCTCCACTTT

size: once
D: .
V: TRBV7-9
J: TRBJ2-7
CDR3: CASSLGEPRYEQYF
DNA: TGTGCCAGCAGCTTAGGTGAACCCCGCTACGAGCAGTACTTC

size: .
D: .
V: TRBV5-1
J: TRBJ1-1
CDR3: CASSLDTAMNTEAFF
DNA: TGCGCCAGCAGCTTGGATACAGCCATGAACACTGAAGCTTTCTTT

size: .
D: .
V: TRBV27
J: TRBJ1-6
CDR3: CASSPWPGSLHF
DNA: TGTGCCAGCAGTCCCTGGCCGGGATCCCTCCACTTT

size: .
D: TRBD2
V: TRBV7-2
J: TRBJ2-5
CDR3: CASSPAGLRGETQYF
DNA: TGTGCCAGCAGCCCCGCGGGACTAAGGGGAGAGACCCAGTACTTC

size: once
D: TRBD1
V: TRBV28
J: TRBJ1-1
CDR3: CASSPTGTGQNTEAFF
DNA: TGTGCCAGCAGTCCGACGGGGACAGGACAGAACACTGAAGCTTTCTTT

size: many
D: TRBD2
V: TRBV10-3
J: TRBJ2-7
CDR3: CAIGGLVRGGAVEYEQYF
DNA: TGTGCCATCGGTGGGCTCGTACGCGGGGGGGCGGTAGAATACGAGCAGTACTTC

size: few
D: TRBD1
V: TRBV3-1
J: TRBJ2-7
CDR3: CASSQATARGEQYF
DNA: TGTGCCAGCAGCCAAGCCACCGCCAGGGGGGAGCAGTACTTC

size: .
D: .
V: TRBV7-2
J: TRBJ2-5
CDR3: CASSSTWETQYF
DNA: TGTGCCAGCAGCTCTACCTGGGAGACCCAGTACTTC

size: many
D: TRBD1
V: TRBV29-1
J: TRBJ2-1
CDR3: CSSTQGVKDEQFF
DNA: TGCAGCAGCACACAGGGGGTGAAAGATGAGCAGTTCTTC

size: .
D: .
V: TRBV2
J: TRBJ1-6
CDR3: CASSVGAYDSPLHF
DNA: TGTGCCAGCAGTGTTGGGGCCTATGATTCACCCCTCCACTTT

size: .
D: .
V: TRBV12-3/TRBV12-4
J: TRBJ2-5
CDR3: CASTSTRGTQYF
DNA: TGTGCCAGCACCTCTACCCGTGGGACCCAGTACTTC

size: many
D: TRBD2
V: TRBV3-1
J: TRBJ2-1
CDR3: CASSLGGGNEQFF
DNA: TGTGCCAGCAGCCTCGGGGGGGGCAATGAGCAGTTCTTC

size: .
D: .
V: TRBV15
J: TRBJ2-2
CDR3: CATSRASAGSDTGELFF
DNA: TGTGCCACCAGCAGAGCCTCGGCGGGTTCGGACACCGGGGAGCTGTTTTTT

size: .
D: .
V: TRBV6-2/TRBV6-3
J: TRBJ2-1
CDR3: CASSYFEAEQFF
DNA: TGTGCCAGCAGTTACTTTGAGGCCGAGCAGTTCTTC

size: .
D: .
V: TRBV5-1
J: TRBJ2-5
CDR3: CASSSYPRETQYF
DNA: TGCGCCAGCAGCTCGTACCCCCGAGAGACCCAGTACTTC

size: many
D: TRBD1
V: TRBV5-6
J: TRBJ2-7
CDR3: CASSGDRVRYEQYF
DNA: TGTGCCAGCAGCGGAGACAGGGTGCGGTACGAGCAGTACTTC

size: many
D: .
V: TRBV7-2
J: TRBJ1-1
CDR3: CASSLADGTEAFF
DNA: TGTGCCAGCAGCTTAGCGGACGGCACTGAAGCTTTCTTT

size: once
D: TRBD2
V: TRBV5-1
J: TRBJ2-5
CDR3: CASSLGPGLLQETQYF
DNA: TGCGCCAGCAGCTTGGGCCCGGGACTACTCCAAGAGACCCAGTACTTC

size: .
D: .
V: TRBV28
J: TRBJ2-3
CDR3: CASSLQLTDTQYF
DNA: TGTGCCAGCAGTTTACAGCTCACAGATACGCAGTATTTT

size: .
D: TRBD1
V: TRBV27
J: TRBJ1-6
CDR3: CASSRGTGDSPLHF
DNA: TGTGCCAGCAGCCGCGGGACAGGGGATTCACCCCTCCACTTT

size: few
D: .
V: TRBV4-2
J: TRBJ2-7
CDR3: CASSQDGGSAYEQYF
DNA: TGTGCCAGCAGCCAAGATGGGGGATCTGCCTACGAGCAGTACTTC

size: .
D: .
V: TRBV7-2
J: TRBJ2-1
CDR3: CAGSLERAETQFF
DNA: TGTGCCGGCAGCTTAGAGCGGGCGGAGACCCAGTTCTTC

size: .
D: TRBD1
V: TRBV6-2/TRBV6-3
J: TRBJ2-5
CDR3: CASSFWSTGQGRGETQYF
DNA: TGTGCCAGCAGTTTTTGGTCAACAGGACAGGGGAGAGGAGAGACCCAGTACTTC

size: few
D: .
V: TRBV3-1
J: TRBJ2-1
CDR3: CASSQTWDEQFF
DNA: TGTGCCAGCAGCCAAACCTGGGATGAGCAGTTCTTC

size: .
D: .
V: TRBV25-1
J: TRBJ2-3
CDR3: CATGGTGYVDTQYF
DNA: TGTGCCACGGGGGGGACAGGGTATGTAGATACGCAGTATTTT

size: .
D: .
V: TRBV7-2
J: TRBJ2-1
CDR3: CASSSDRISSYNEQFF
DNA: TGTGCCAGCAGCAGCGACAGGATCAGCTCCTACAATGAGCAGTTCTTC

size: few
D: .
V: TRBV18
J: TRBJ1-5
CDR3: CASSPQGQDNQPQHF
DNA: TGTGCCAGCTCACCACAGGGGCAGGACAATCAGCCCCAGCATTTT

size: .
D: .
V: TRBV3-1
J: TRBJ2-4
CDR3: CASSQEEGPNIQYF
DNA: TGTGCCAGCAGCCAAGAAGAGGGCCCAAACATTCAGTACTTC

size: few
D: .
V: TRBV29-1
J: TRBJ2-1
CDR3: CSVLESGNEQFF
DNA: TGCAGCGTGCTTGAGAGCGGGAATGAGCAGTTCTTC

size: .
D: TRBD1
V: TRBV3-1
J: TRBJ2-7
CDR3: CASSQDFDRGEEQYF
DNA: TGTGCCAGCAGCCAAGATTTCGACAGGGGGGAGGAGCAGTACTTC

size: .
D: TRBD2
V: TRBV4-2
J: TRBJ2-1
CDR3: CASSFSGGARNEQFF
DNA: TGTGCCAGCAGCTTTAGCGGGGGGGCGAGGAATGAGCAGTTCTTC

size: .
D: .
V: TRBV7-7
J: TRBJ2-5
CDR3: CASSLAGGDSREHQETQYF
DNA: TGTGCCAGCAGCTTAGCGGGAGGGGACAGCCGGGAACATCAAGAGACCCAGTACTTC

size: once
D: .
V: TRBV14
J: TRBJ1-2
CDR3: CASSSPRMRDGYTF
DNA: TGTGCCAGCAGCTCACCCCGCATGAGGGATGGCTACACCTTC

size: .
D: TRBD1
V: TRBV11-2
J: TRBJ2-5
CDR3: CASSQRPGTARAETQYF
DNA: TGTGCCAGCAGCCAAAGGCCCGGGACAGCCCGAGCAGAGACCCAGTACTTC

size: few
D: .
V: TRBV7-2
J: TRBJ2-5
CDR3: CASSLAGLTQETQYF
DNA: TGTGCCAGCAGCTTAGCGGGACTGACCCAAGAGACCCAGTACTTC

size: few
D: TRBD2
V: TRBV3-1
J: TRBJ2-1
CDR3: CASSQGLAGRHNEQFF
DNA: TGTGCCAGCAGCCAAGGACTAGCGGGGAGACACAATGAGCAGTTCTTC

size: .
D: .
V: TRBV12-3/TRBV12-4
J: TRBJ2-5
CDR3: CASSLLSIQETQYF
DNA: TGTGCCAGCAGTTTATTGAGTATCCAAGAGACCCAGTACTTC

size: once
D: TRBD1
V: TRBV29-1
J: TRBJ1-1
CDR3: CSGGTAQGTEAFF
DNA: TGCAGCGGGGGGACAGCGCAGGGGACTGAAGCTTTCTTT

size: once
D: .
V: TRBV5-1
J: TRBJ1-2
CDR3: CASSPGGATYDYTF
DNA: TGCGCCAGCAGCCCCGGGGGGGCCACCTATGACTACACCTTC

size: .
D: .
V: TRBV15
J: TRBJ1-1
CDR3: CATSRGGWGNTEAFF
DNA: TGTGCCACCAGCAGAGGAGGTTGGGGGAACACTGAAGCTTTCTTT

size: few
D: .
V: TRBV28
J: TRBJ2-7
CDR3: CASSSGPPYEQYF
DNA: TGTGCCAGCAGCTCGGGGCCTCCCTACGAGCAGTACTTC

size: few
D: .
V: TRBV29-1
J: TRBJ1-2
CDR3: CSVARDFREGNGYTF
DNA: TGCAGCGTTGCCCGAGACTTCAGGGAAGGCAATGGCTACACCTTC

size: .
D: .
V: TRBV15
J: TRBJ1-4
CDR3: CATSRGTLATNEKLFF
DNA: TGTGCCACCAGCAGGGGGACTCTAGCAACTAATGAAAAACTGTTTTTT

size: few
D: .
V: TRBV11-1
J: TRBJ1-6
CDR3: CASSFGGITPLHF
DNA: TGTGCCAGCAGCTTTGGGGGTATAACACCCCTCCACTTT

size: once
D: TRBD2
V: TRBV4-1
J: TRBJ2-6
CDR3: CASSQDRWDYPNSGANVLTF
DNA: TGCGCCAGCAGCCAAGATCGTTGGGACTACCCCAACTCTGGGGCCAACGTCCTGACTTTC

size: .
D: TRBD1
V: TRBV2
J: TRBJ2-5
CDR3: CASLGGRETQYF
DNA: TGTGCCAGCCTAGGGGGCCGGGAGACCCAGTACTTC

size: few
D: .
V: TRBV29-1
J: TRBJ1-2
CDR3: CSVDTSAVYGYTF
DNA: TGCAGCGTTGACACCAGTGCAGTCTATGGCTACACCTTC

size: .
D: TRBD1
V: TRBV27
J: TRBJ1-5
CDR3: CASSFSDRGNQPQHF
DNA: TGTGCCAGCAGTTTCTCAGACAGGGGCAATCAGCCCCAGCATTTT

size: .
D: .
V: TRBV7-2
J: TRBJ2-5
CDR3: CANSLGARTQYF
DNA: TGTGCCAACAGCTTAGGCGCGCGGACCCAGTACTTC

size: .
D: TRBD1
V: TRBV6-1
J: TRBJ1-6
CDR3: CASKTGTEWGRGNSPLHF
DNA: TGTGCCAGCAAGACCGGGACAGAATGGGGGAGGGGTAATTCACCCCTCCACTTT

size: .
D: .
V: TRBV4-1
J: TRBJ1-1
CDR3: CASSHSRGNTEAFF
DNA: TGCGCCAGCAGCCATTCCAGGGGGAACACTGAAGCTTTCTTT

size: few
D: TRBD2
V: TRBV24-1
J: TRBJ2-5
CDR3: CATSKGLAEETQYF
DNA: TGTGCCACCAGCAAAGGACTAGCGGAAGAGACCCAGTACTTC